This T cell receptor beta chain was captured in a study of PD-1 blockade in mismatch repair-deficient tumors. Concerning this clone: The antigen is unknown.

PCR or immunohistochemistry showed mismatch repair deficiency in every enrolled patient. A few pembrolizumab responders had their TCRs sequenced. General observations from the study: Tumor-resident clones, often undetectable pretreatment in blood, expanded then contracted after pembrolizumab.

TCRdb's copy holds only in-frame clones and misses some; the assay was immunoSEQ multiplex PCR. The data contain roughly 16,000 clones, roughly 80% of them seen just once; the ten biggest clones take up around a sixth. V was shortened by 8 bases and J by 4 bases, with 18 bases between the two germline ends. CDR1 is SGHVS, CDR2 FQNEAQ, per germline. The CDR3 is 14 amino acids. The TCR sequence derives from an adult with mismatch repair-deficient cancer. The chain joins TRBV7-8 to TRBJ2-7; TRBD1 or TRBD2 may be the D gene (7 bases each). This specimen was PBMCs, taken before pembrolizumab treatment. The CDR3 sequence is CASGQGGVLYEQYF. The CDR3 region has the DNA TGTGCCAGCGGGCAGGGGGGGGTTTTATACGAGCAGTACTTC.